This section outlines one T cell receptor beta chain sequence together with its context. This clone was seen once. Its antigen is not yet known. The input lacks base qualities; no much larger clone sits a single base away. Library preparation was by the immunoSEQ multiplex PCR assay. A mixture of 60 forward primers for TCR Vbeta segments and 13 reverse primers for TCR Jbeta segments was used in the multiplex PCR. A multiplex PCR assay on genomic DNA amplified the CDR3 region of rearranged TCR beta genes. The Illumina HiSeq System was used to sequence the amplified TCR beta libraries as 87-base-pair reads. Per the source publication's procedure: A later analysis counted some 80 million unique TCR beta chains across the 550 to 700 repertoires, and 10 million to 12 million of these chains were shared by at least two donors. Raw reads were error-corrected and collapsed into unique sequences with a nearest-neighbor algorithm that merged closely related sequences to remove PCR and sequencing errors. V, D and J gene segments were assigned by aligning CDR3 sequences to IMGT reference sequences. Each retained sequence needed at least a six-nucleotide match to both a V gene segment and a J gene segment. A rearrangement was called productive if the CDR3 had no stop codons and remained in frame with V and J, and every other rearrangement was called non-productive. CDR3 was defined according to IMGT convention as the region running from the second conserved V-encoded cysteine to the conserved J-encoded phenylalanine. In an earlier analysis of around 570 of the donors, sequences lacking an unambiguous match to a single V gene segment were excluded. An earlier analysis of some 610 of the donors called V segments functional above 56.7% productive rearrangements and segregating when the between-donor standard deviation exceeded 5%. A statistical classification framework was built to diagnose cytomegalovirus status from the catalog of TCR beta chain sequences. A later analysis assigned V and J genes by comparing TCR nucleotide sequences with IMGT/GENE-DB human TR gene sequences. In a later analysis, CDR3 sequences and most-parsimonious VDJ recombination scenarios were assigned using the TCRdist pipeline. A later analysis defined each TCR beta chain by its CDR3 amino acid sequence plus V-gene family, and excluded reads lacking a unique V-gene family. In a later analysis, several hundred highly shared, low-generation-probability nucleotide sequences were removed to address suspected cross-contamination and a sequencing artifact. In a later analysis, a clonal expansion index for each public chain was calculated from normalized within-repertoire ranks of inferred template counts. In a later analysis, generation probabilities were computed using a VDJ recombination model fitted to out-of-frame rearrangements, and the results were checked against IGoR. In a later analysis, hypergeometric tests were used to score TCR-TCR, TCR-HLA and TCR-CMV co-occurrence, with a repertoire-size bias correction applied to TCR pairs. In a later analysis, false discovery rates were estimated by permuting HLA or CMV assignments 20 times. In a later analysis, co-occurring TCRs were grouped using DBSCAN, and TCRdist sequence similarity was added for clustering within HLA-allele-positive subsets. Repertoires with fewer than 30,000 or more than 120,000 public chains, plus five repertoires with anomalous nucleotide sharing, were excluded from co-occurrence clustering. Sourced from immuneACCESS, this table was stored by TCRdb with only in-frame sequences that have V and J called. A share of the clones is absent; for the studies checked, an unresolved V gene accounts for under half, and the remainder has no known explanation. From that table come the V and J calls and clone size; the DNA was used to work out D and trimming. A total of fewer than 150,000 clones appear in this sample, 75% to 80% of them only once. The top ten constitute about 3.9% of the sample.

The CDR3 spans 15 residues, from the cysteine through the phenylalanine. Only the CDR3 DNA stays, 45 bases, in frame from base 1. The junction shows trimming of 4 bases on V and 2 bases on J, plus 11 bases between the germline ends. As encoded in the germline V gene, CDR1 is MNHEY while CDR2 is SVGAGI. In total, just over 650 healthy bone marrow donors made up the cohort. At the time of sampling, all cohort members were nominally healthy, though unrecorded immune exposures were likely present. The donor was CMV seronegative and belonged to the group of approximately 320 seronegative cohort members. A peripheral blood sample was provided by each donor, and peripheral blood mononuclear cells were used for TCR beta sequencing. The Qiagen DNeasy Blood Extraction Kit was used to extract genomic DNA from the blood cell samples. These data belong to a study of cytomegalovirus exposure and HLA in healthy donors (dated by TCRdb to about 2017). The study in broad terms: According to an earlier analysis of a few hundred of the donors, about 179 million T cells yielded 117 million unique TCR beta sequences and less than 300 Gb of sequence data. About 280 gigabases of sequencing data and approximately 92 million unique TCR sequences made up an early release that covered 640 HLA-typed donors. The genetic ancestry cluster associated with self-reported Caucasian donors included roughly 84% of the 300 to 400 genotyped donors. The study aimed to test whether cataloging public T cell receptors could reveal signatures of past pathogen exposure. The study profiled the T cell repertoires of more than 500 subjects by immunosequencing and related them to cytomegalovirus serostatus. Along with the approximately 620-subject first cohort, a separate validation cohort of over a hundred different subjects was used. High-throughput TCR immunosequencing, statistical association of individual TCRs with disease status, and machine learning were combined to predict cytomegalovirus infection status. A later analysis re-analyzed previously published TCR beta repertoires from hundreds of donors and added high-resolution HLA genotyping to study TCR occurrence patterns. In the later analysis, no new phenotypic data were used to find candidate immune exposures; instead, reliance was placed on TCR beta sequences and their occurrence across donors. In an earlier analysis of 587 of the donors, high-throughput TCR beta sequencing was used to judge whether each TCR beta V gene segment behaved as functional or pseudogenic. Donor age, sex, ethnicity and CMV serostatus were compiled together with the repertoire data. A later genetic analysis took genome-wide SNP genotypes for about 65% of the 666 donors and used that subset as a discovery cohort. Every discovery cohort repertoire had been produced on one sequencing platform. HLA typing covered class I and class II loci at four-digit resolution. The number of typed donors differed by locus: 629-630 for A, B, C, DRB1 and DQB1; 522 for DQA1; 606 for DPA1; and approximately 450 for DPB1. Because of strong linkage in the cohort, a few DR-DQ haplotypes were treated as single units for association and clustering. Among a few hundred genotyped donors of the cohort, an average of 235,054 unique TCR beta nucleotide sequences were sequenced per donor, around a sixth of them non-productive. Points the paper makes about the study in general: A later analysis associated some 17,000 TCR beta sequences with specific HLA alleles at a false discovery rate of 0.05. Because HLA typing was missing for some donors at each locus, association tests included only the typed subset. While some public TCRs were present in many individuals, most TCR sequences turned up only very rarely across donors. Presence/absence analyses assumed roughly uniform sequencing depth across donors, an assumption that may not hold. In a later analysis, HLA-associated TCR beta chains showed more clonal expansion and lower generation probabilities than non-associated chains that were equally common. The only immune exposure information available for the cohort was CMV serostatus. According to a later analysis, most CMV-associated TCR beta chains appeared to be HLA-restricted, and the HLA associations seemed to be driven largely by CMV exposure. Some IMGT-functional V segments, including TRBV6-2 and TRBV6-3, could not be told apart with the 87-base-pair reads, so those segments were excluded. The sequencing pipeline was judged likely to have produced a cluster of highly shared sequence variants as a technical artifact. Broadly in line with IMGT annotations, most TCR beta V segments showed up in productive rearrangements about 87% or about 30% of the time in an earlier analysis of about 500 of the donors. In a later analysis, TCR association rates were found to vary across HLA loci, with the most associated TCRs seen for DRB1 alleles and the fewest for HLA-C alleles. A later genetic analysis associated a missense DCLRE1C variant with V-gene and J-gene trimming of TCR beta chains, and an independent cohort replicated the association. In vitro tests confirmed that three of the cytomegalovirus-associated TCR beta chains recognize cytomegalovirus antigens. The study gave a list of 150 to 200 TCR beta chains associated with cytomegalovirus. When HLA alleles, especially DR and DQ, strongly co-occurred, TCR associations were difficult to assign to individual alleles. In this cohort, only TCR beta chains were sequenced, and detectable features were limited by the absence of alpha or paired-chain data. A further reported finding was that TCR beta sequences accurately predicted the HLA-A and HLA-B alleles for most subjects in the first cohort. Linkage disequilibrium might explain the correlated functional status among segregating V segments, but an unknown experimental factor could not be ruled out. Because counts were too low, 15 to 20 rarely observed V segments, including chromosome 9 orphons, were excluded from the earlier analysis of around 590 of the donors. Cytomegalovirus status was reported to be diagnosed by the classifier with high specificity and sensitivity in both the original and validation cohorts. Several of the top co-occurrence clusters appeared to be linked to parvovirus B19, influenza, CMV and Epstein-Barr virus, according to a later analysis. It was suggested by the authors that the approach could potentially be generalized to other disease states and immunological phenotypes. Compared with the 666-donor mean, donors in an Asian-associated ancestry cluster had fewer N-insertions in productive TCRs, according to a later genetic analysis.

The sequence came from a man younger than 35 in good health and CMV-seronegative. Source material: PBMCs. The sequence links TRBV6-5 to TRBJ2-2; confidence is insufficient to name the D gene. The nucleotides read TGTGCCAGCAGTTTATACAGTCATAACACCGGGGAGCTGTTTTTT. Its protein reads: CASSLYSHNTGELFF.